These 18 T cell receptor beta chains were sequenced from one sample in a study of CD8 T cells in ankylosing spondylitis. From the 5' RACE reads, TCRdb called clonotypes with MiXCR, one entry per CDR3 protein. This sample has about 250,000 distinct CDR3 sequences; more than 15% occur once, and the top ten carry about a third. Specimen: blood, either unsorted or a sorted T cell fraction (not recorded which). All receptors come from a male donor with ankylosing spondylitis or in good health (not recorded which).

V and J are TRBV20-1 and TRBJ2-1, with a weak D call TRBD2 (6 bases). The germline V and J ends were trimmed by 0 bases and 5 bases, with 17 bases remaining between them. Germline lookup yields CDR1 DFQATT and CDR2 SNEGSKA (reference sequence). This CDR3 contains 16 residues. CDR3 nucleotide sequence: TGCAGTGCTAGAGATCTGGCGGGGAGTCAGGACAATGAGCAGTTCTTC. Its translation is CSARDLAGSQDNEQFF.

A few counts support this clonotype. The V gene is TRBV4-3, the J gene TRBJ2-2, with D possibly matching TRBD2 (6 bases). The CDR3 has 17 residues. Germline CDR1 and CDR2: LGHNA and YSLEER. V was clipped by 0 bases and J by 1 base, with 12 bases between them. This CDR3 is CASSQDKETRNTGELFF. The CDR3 DNA sequence: TGCGCCAGCAGCCAAGATAAGGAGACTAGGAACACCGGGGAGCTGTTTTTT.

This rearrangement joins TRBV7-9 to TRBJ2-5; D call uncertain. The germline CDR1 and CDR2 sequences are SEHNR and FQNEAQ (reference sequence). With 3 bases removed from V and 4 bases from J, the gap between germline ends came to 6 bases. This CDR3 has 12 residues. This CDR3 is CASSFSTETQYF. DNA for the CDR3: TGTGCCAGCAGCTTTTCGACAGAGACCCAGTACTTC.

The table lists this clonotype with a few counts. This chain connects TRBV5-6 to TRBJ2-1; D possibly uses TRBD1 or TRBD2 (6 bases each). This CDR3 spans 16 amino acids. V gave up 0 bases and J gave up 8 bases, with 18 bases separating them. Germline V gene sequence: CDR1 SGHDT, CDR2 YYEEEE. For the CDR3, the DNA is TGTGCCAGCAGCTTGGTCGGGGGCGCAGCCTGGGATGAGCAGTTCTTC. Its protein product is CASSLVGGAAWDEQFF.

This clonotype was counted a few times. The V call is TRBV25-1, the J call TRBJ2-1, with 12 bases fitting TRBD2. Per the germline V gene, CDR1 is MGHDK and CDR2 is SYGVNS. V gave up 0 bases and J gave up 7 bases; unmatched junction bases: 7. CDR3 length equals 17 residues. The CDR3 spells CASSEYGLAGHGNEQFF. The CDR3 nucleotides are TGTGCCAGCAGTGAATACGGACTAGCGGGGCATGGGAATGAGCAGTTCTTC.

This clonotype was seen only a few times. This chain joins TRBV6-1 and TRBJ1-2; no clear D gene. Trimming stripped 6 bases from V and 2 bases from J, with 13 bases between. CDR1 is MNHNS and CDR2 is SASEGT in the germline V gene. The CDR3 is made up of 14 amino acids. The CDR3 nucleotides are TGTGCCAGCAGCACCGACCCGTTAAACTATGGCTACACCTTC. This encodes CASSTDPLNYGYTF.

This clonotype turned up a few times. The genes are TRBV3-1 and TRBJ2-1; D is undetermined. The CDR3 contains 13 residues. From germline, CDR1 is LGHDT and CDR2 YNNKEL (reference sequence). With 0 bases removed from V and 8 bases from J, the gap between germline ends came to 8 bases. In nucleotides, the CDR3 is TGTGCCAGCAGCCAAGAGTCCTGGGATGAGCAGTTCTTC. Protein sequence: CASSQESWDEQFF.

This clonotype was recorded many times. The DNA of the CDR3 is TGCAGTGCTAGAGATCTGGGGACTGGGGACTTTGATGAGCAGTTCTTC. It specifies CSARDLGTGDFDEQFF. The chain is built from TRBV20-1 and TRBJ2-1; possibly TRBD2 for D (6 bases). V dropped 0 bases and J dropped 8 bases, with 20 bases sitting between them. The CDR3 totals 16 residues. The germline V gene encodes CDR1 DFQATT and CDR2 SNEGSKA (reference sequence).

This clonotype has more than one count but fewer than ten. The rearrangement joins TRBV20-1 to TRBJ2-7, with 8 bases that match TRBD1. Trimming removed 2 bases from V and 4 bases from J; junction bases left unmatched: 7. This CDR3 has 14 residues. Germline CDR1 is DFQATT and CDR2 is SNEGSKA (reference sequence). The CDR3 region is CSARPADREYEQYF. The CDR3 DNA reads as TGCAGTGCTAGACCCGCGGACAGGGAATACGAGCAGTACTTC.

The chain carries TRBV20-1 and TRBJ2-1; D perhaps matches TRBD2 (5 bases). V was cut by 1 base and J by 6 bases, with 16 bases left in between. The CDR3 has 15 amino acids. Germline-derived CDR1 and CDR2 are DFQATT and SNEGSKA (reference sequence). CDR3 amino acids: CSARAGLVLGNEQFF. In DNA form, the CDR3 reads TGCAGTGCTAGAGCAGGACTTGTGCTGGGCAATGAGCAGTTCTTC.

The J gene is TRBJ2-7, the V gene TRBV5-1, with D maybe TRBD1 (6 bases). The CDR3 is 13 residues long. Trimming removed 3 bases from V and 1 base from J, with 8 bases in between. Looked up from germline, CDR1 is SGHRS and CDR2 is YFSETQ. The CDR3 loop reads CASSWGTSYEQYF. The CDR3 DNA sequence: TGCGCCAGCAGCTGGGGGACATCCTACGAGCAGTACTTC.

V is TRBV11-2 and J is TRBJ1-2, with 7 positions matching TRBD1. This CDR3 spans 12 amino acids. J gave up 8 bases and V 4 bases, and 4 bases lay outside the gene matches. CDR1 and CDR2 from the germline V gene are SGHAT and FQNNGV. The CDR3 nucleotides read TGTGCCAGCAGCTCCAGACAGGGCGGCTACACCTTC. This encodes CASSSRQGGYTF.

The chain joins TRBV28 to TRBJ1-5, with a possible D match to TRBD1 (5 bases). The CDR3 is made up of 15 amino acids. Germline V gene sequence: CDR1 MDHEN, CDR2 SYDVKM. Trimming took off 7 bases at V and 3 bases at J, with 16 bases between the two ends. CDR3 bases: TGTGCCAGCACCGCAGGGCCGGTAAACAATCAGCCCCAGCATTTT. It codes for CASTAGPVNNQPQHF.

This clonotype was seen only a few times. The gene calls are TRBV6-5 and TRBJ2-1, with D tentatively TRBD2 (6 bases). V was clipped by 0 bases and J by 8 bases, with 11 bases between them. The CDR3 spans 14 residues. From germline, CDR1 is MNHEY and CDR2 SVGAGI. The CDR3 nucleotides are TGTGCCAGCAGTTACTCGGGCAGGGAGGATGAGCAGTTCTTC. Translating gives CASSYSGREDEQFF.

The V call is TRBV29-1, the J call TRBJ2-3; D could derive from TRBD1 or TRBD2 (5 bases each). Germline assignment: CDR1 SQVTM and CDR2 ANQGSEA. CDR3 length: 16 amino acids. V lost 0 bases and J 0 bases, leaving 13 bases between the germline ends. The CDR3 region has the DNA TGCAGCGTTGAAGAAGGGACCCAATTTAGCACAGATACGCAGTATTTT. Translation: CSVEEGTQFSTDTQYF.

This clonotype was recorded many times. The chain is built from TRBV5-1 and TRBJ1-5; possibly TRBD1 for D (5 bases). CDR1 and CDR2 from the germline V gene are SGHRS and YFSETQ. Deletions cut 1 base from V and 5 bases from J, with 16 bases between. There are 16 residues in the CDR3. CDR3: CASSLTGTGPHQPQHF. CDR3 nucleotide sequence: TGCGCCAGCAGCTTGACTGGGACGGGCCCCCATCAGCCCCAGCATTTT.

The sample holds many counts of this clonotype. The chain is built from TRBV7-9 and TRBJ2-1; possibly TRBD2 for D (5 bases). V was shortened by 3 bases and J by 6 bases, with 9 bases between the two germline ends. Germline lookup yields CDR1 SEHNR and CDR2 FQNEAQ (reference sequence). The CDR3 spans 13 residues. The chain's CDR3 is CASSFASFNEQFF. The CDR3 DNA sequence: TGTGCCAGCAGCTTTGCTAGCTTCAATGAGCAGTTCTTC.

The chain links TRBV6-5 to TRBJ2-5; D may be TRBD1 or TRBD2 (5 bases each). V dropped 0 bases and J dropped 1 base, with 15 bases sitting between them. The germline CDR1 and CDR2 sequences are MNHEY and SVGAGI. The CDR3 totals 17 residues. The CDR3 coding sequence is TGTGCCAGCAGTTACTCGCCCAGGGAGCAAATCCAAGAGACCCAGTACTTC. Translated: CASSYSPREQIQETQYF.